This entry concerns a single T cell receptor beta chain. Its target is not known. The data derive from a study of T-cell memory formation after mild COVID-19. From the 5' RACE reads, TCRdb called clonotypes with MiXCR, one entry per CDR3 protein. The sample shows roughly 340,000 distinct CDR3 sequences, around 20% of them seen only once. General study findings and limits: Second-wave clones reaching peak frequency on day 37 lacked confirmed SARS-CoV-2 specificity. Contracting clones from day 15 to 85 showed balanced CD4/CD8; later expanders favored CD4+.

CDR3 length: 15 residues. With 4 bases clipped from V and 3 bases from J, the junction kept 5 bases outside the gene matches. Germline V CDR1 and CDR2: LGHDT, YNNKEL (reference sequence). The chain links TRBV3-1 to TRBJ2-3; the match to TRBD2 covers 9 bases. Sequenced sample: PBMCs or a T cell subset sorted from them (not recorded which). This TCR derives from a man between 18 and 35 years old who had mild COVID-19 (a few samples of this study predate the infection). Cell type and time point are not known. DNA of the CDR3: TGTGCCAGCAGCCCCTCTCTAGCGGGAACAGATACGCAGTATTTT. It specifies CASSPSLAGTDTQYF.